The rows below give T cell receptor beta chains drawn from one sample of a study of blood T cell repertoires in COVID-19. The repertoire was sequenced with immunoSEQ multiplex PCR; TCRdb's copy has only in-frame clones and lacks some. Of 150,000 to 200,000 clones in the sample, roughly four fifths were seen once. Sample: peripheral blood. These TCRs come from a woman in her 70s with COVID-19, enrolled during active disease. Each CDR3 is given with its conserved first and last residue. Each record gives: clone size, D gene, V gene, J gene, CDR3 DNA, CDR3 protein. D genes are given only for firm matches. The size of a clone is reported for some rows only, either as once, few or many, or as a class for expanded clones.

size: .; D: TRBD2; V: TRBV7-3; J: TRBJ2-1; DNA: TGTGCCAGCAGCTCGGGACTAGCGGGAGTAAATGAGCAGTTCTTC; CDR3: CASSSGLAGVNEQFF
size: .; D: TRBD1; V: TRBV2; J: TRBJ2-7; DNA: TGTGCCAGCAGGGACAGGGGGAACGCGTACGAGCAGTACTTC; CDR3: CASRDRGNAYEQYF
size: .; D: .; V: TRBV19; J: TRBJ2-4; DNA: TGTGCCAGCAGGGCTCTGGGGGGAAACATTCAGTACTTC; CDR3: CASRALGGNIQYF
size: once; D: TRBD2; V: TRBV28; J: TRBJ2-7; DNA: TGTGCCAGCAGTTTACTAGCGGGGAGCGGGGAGCAGTACTTC; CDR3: CASSLLAGSGEQYF
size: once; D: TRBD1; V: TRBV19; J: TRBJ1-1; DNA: TGTGCCAGTAGTCCCGAGGACAGGGTCGACACTGAAGCTTTCTTT; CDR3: CASSPEDRVDTEAFF
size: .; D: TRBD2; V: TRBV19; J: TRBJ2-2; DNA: TGTGCCAGTAGTAAAAATCTAGCGGACACCGGGGAGCTGTTTTTT; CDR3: CASSKNLADTGELFF
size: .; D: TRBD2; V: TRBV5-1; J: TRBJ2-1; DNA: TGCGCCAGCAGCTTGGTAGCGGGAGGGCCTAACAATGAGCAGTTCTTC; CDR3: CASSLVAGGPNNEQFF
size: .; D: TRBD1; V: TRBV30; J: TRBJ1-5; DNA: TGTGCCTGGAGTGTAAATGCAGGGGGTCCCAATCAGCCCCAGCATTTT; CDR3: CAWSVNAGGPNQPQHF
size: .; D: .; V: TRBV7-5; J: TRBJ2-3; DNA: TGTGCCAGAAGCTTGCCTAGCGGGCATGGCACAGATACGCAGTATTTT; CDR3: CARSLPSGHGTDTQYF
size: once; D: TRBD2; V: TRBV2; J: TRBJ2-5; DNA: TGTGCCAGCAGTGATAGCCTAGCGGGAGGGGTTGAAGAGACCCAGTACTTC; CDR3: CASSDSLAGGVEETQYF
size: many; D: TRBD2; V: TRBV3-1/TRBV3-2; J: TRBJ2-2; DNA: TGTGCCAGCAGCCGTACCCCGGGGACTAGCGGGCGAAGCACCGGGGAGCTGTTTTTT; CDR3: CASSRTPGTSGRSTGELFF
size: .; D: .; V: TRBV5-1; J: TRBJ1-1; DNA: TGCGCCAGCAGCTTGGGAACATATCGAAACACTGAAGCTTTCTTT; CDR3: CASSLGTYRNTEAFF
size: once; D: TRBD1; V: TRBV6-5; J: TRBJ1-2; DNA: TGTGCCAGCAGTTACTCGGACAGGATACACTATGGCTACACCTTC; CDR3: CASSYSDRIHYGYTF
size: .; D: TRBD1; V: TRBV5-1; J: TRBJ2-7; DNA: TGCGCCAGCAGCCTACAGACAGGGGTAGGCTACGAGCAGTACTTC; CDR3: CASSLQTGVGYEQYF
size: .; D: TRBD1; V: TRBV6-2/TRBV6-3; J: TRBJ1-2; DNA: TGTGCCAGCAGCCAAGCGACAGGGCTCGTAAGGGGCTACACCTTC; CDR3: CASSQATGLVRGYTF
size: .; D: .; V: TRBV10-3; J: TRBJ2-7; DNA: TGTGCCATCAGTGACCAAACCTACGAGCAGTACTTC; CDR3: CAISDQTYEQYF
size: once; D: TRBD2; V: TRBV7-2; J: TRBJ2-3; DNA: TGTGCCAGCAGCTTAGGACCGAGGGGAGGGAAGGTTTACACGCAGTATTTT; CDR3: CASSLGPRGGKVYTQYF
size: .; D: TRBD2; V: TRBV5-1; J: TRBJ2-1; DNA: TGCGCCAGCAGCTTCCTACTAGCGGGATCCTACAATGAGCAGTTCTTC; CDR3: CASSFLLAGSYNEQFF
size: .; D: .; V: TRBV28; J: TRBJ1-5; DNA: TGTGCCAGCAGTTTATACGGGATCAATAGCAATCAGCCCCAGCATTTT; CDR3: CASSLYGINSNQPQHF
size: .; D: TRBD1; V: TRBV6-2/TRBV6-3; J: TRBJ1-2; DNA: TGTGCCAGCAGTTCTCAGGGGGCTTATGGCTACACCTTC; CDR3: CASSSQGAYGYTF
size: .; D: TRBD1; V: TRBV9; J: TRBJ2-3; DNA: TGTGCCAGCAGCGTGCCGGGACAGATCACAGATACGCAGTATTTT; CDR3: CASSVPGQITDTQYF
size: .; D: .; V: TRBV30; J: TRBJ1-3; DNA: TGTGCCTGGAGTAGGAAAGGGGGAAGGTCTGGAAACACCATATATTTT; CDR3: CAWSRKGGRSGNTIYF
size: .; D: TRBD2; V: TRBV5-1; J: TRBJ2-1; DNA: TGCGCCAGCAGCTTGGGTAGCGGGAGGTTAGATGAGCAGTTCTTC; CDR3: CASSLGSGRLDEQFF
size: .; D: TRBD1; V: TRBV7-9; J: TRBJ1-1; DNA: TGTGCCAGCAGCATAGCGGACAGGCTGAACACTGAAGCTTTCTTT; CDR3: CASSIADRLNTEAFF
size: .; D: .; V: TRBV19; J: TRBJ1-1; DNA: TGTGCCTCAAAATCGACACAGCCGTACACTGAAGCTTTCTTT; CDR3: CASKSTQPYTEAFF
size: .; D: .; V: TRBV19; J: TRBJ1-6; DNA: TGTGCCAGTAGTACCACGGCGGGCCATAATTCACCCCTCCACTTT; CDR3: CASSTTAGHNSPLHF
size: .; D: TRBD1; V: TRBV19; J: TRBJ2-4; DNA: TGTGCCAGTAGTGCACCGGGACAGGCGAAAAACATTCAGTACTTC; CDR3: CASSAPGQAKNIQYF
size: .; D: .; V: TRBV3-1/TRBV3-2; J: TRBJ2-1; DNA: TGTGCCAGCAGCCGGAGGGTGAATGAGCAGTTCTTC; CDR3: CASSRRVNEQFF
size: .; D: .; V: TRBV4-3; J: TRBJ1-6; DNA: TGCGCCGAAGGGGGGGGCTCCTATAATTCACCCCTCCACTTT; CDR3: CAEGGGSYNSPLHF
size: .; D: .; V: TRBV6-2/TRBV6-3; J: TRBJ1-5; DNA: TGTGCCAGCAGTTACTCGGCGAGGGACCAGCATTTT; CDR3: CASSYSARDQHF
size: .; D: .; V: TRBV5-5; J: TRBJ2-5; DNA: TGTGCCAGCAGCTCTGGGACTTTACCAGGGGAGACCCAGTACTTC; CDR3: CASSSGTLPGETQYF
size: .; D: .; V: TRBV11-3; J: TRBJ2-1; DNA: TGTGCCAGCAGCTTATATAACTCCTACAATGAGCAGTTCTTC; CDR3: CASSLYNSYNEQFF
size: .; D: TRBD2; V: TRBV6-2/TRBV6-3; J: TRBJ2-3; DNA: TGTGCCAGCAGTTACTCTCAGCGGGAGTACGTAGTAGATACGCAGTATTTT; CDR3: CASSYSQREYVVDTQYF
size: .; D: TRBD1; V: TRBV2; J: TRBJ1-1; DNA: TGTGCCAGCAGCGAACAGGGGCTGGTCGCTGAAGCTTTCTTT; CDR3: CASSEQGLVAEAFF
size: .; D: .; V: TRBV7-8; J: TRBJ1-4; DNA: TGTGCCAGCAGCTTAGATGGCGGGGCAACTAATGAAAAACTGTTTTTT; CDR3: CASSLDGGATNEKLFF
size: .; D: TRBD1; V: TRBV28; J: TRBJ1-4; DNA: TGTGCCAGCAGTCCGACGGGAGAGGGGGCTCGGGGTGAAAAACTGTTTTTT; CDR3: CASSPTGEGARGEKLFF
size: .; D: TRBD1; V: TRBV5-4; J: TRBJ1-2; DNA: TGTGCCAGCAGCTCCCCCAGACAGGGTGGCGGCTACACCTTC; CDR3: CASSSPRQGGGYTF